The rows below give T cell receptor beta chains drawn from one sample of a study of cytomegalovirus exposure and HLA in healthy donors. Repertoires were generated with immunoSEQ multiplex PCR, while TCRdb's copy carries only in-frame clones and drops some. The sample carries 200,000 to 250,000 clones, roughly 80% recorded once. Input material: PBMCs. The receptors were sampled from a woman aged 18-29 years in good health and CMV-seronegative. The CDR3 runs from the conserved cysteine through the conserved F or W. A D gene is named only where the DNA matches it firmly. Clone size is not always given. Where it is, it says once, few, many or a class for expanded clones.

d_gene	j_gene	v_gene	abundance	CDR3nt	CDR3aa
-	TRBJ1-3	TRBV5-1	-	TGCGCCAGCAGCTTTGGAGGGCTGGGAAACACCATATATTTT	CASSFGGLGNTIYF
-	TRBJ1-1	TRBV29-1	-	TGCAGCGCCCAGACAGGAAACACTGAAGCTTTCTTT	CSAQTGNTEAFF
TRBD2	TRBJ2-1	TRBV14	-	TGTGCCAGCAGCCAAGATTATGGGACTAGCGGTAACAATGAGCAGTTCTTC	CASSQDYGTSGNNEQFF
-	TRBJ2-3	TRBV28	-	TGTGCCAGCAGTTCCCAGGGCAGGCACACAGATACGCAGTATTTT	CASSSQGRHTDTQYF
-	TRBJ1-4	TRBV30	-	TGTGCCGGAGGGGAAGATAATGAAAAACTGTTTTTT	CAGGEDNEKLFF
TRBD1	TRBJ2-1	TRBV7-3	-	TGTGCCAGCAGCCCCCAGCCAGGGGGAATCAATGAGCAGTTCTTC	CASSPQPGGINEQFF
TRBD2	TRBJ2-7	TRBV30	-	TGTGCCTGGAGTAAAGAAGGGGGACTAGCGGCTCTTCGGCAGTACTTC	CAWSKEGGLAALRQYF
-	TRBJ1-1	TRBV6-5	-	TGTGCCAGCAGTTTAGGGACCGAAGCTTTCTTT	CASSLGTEAFF
-	TRBJ2-2	TRBV18	-	TGTGCCAGCTCACCATCTGCAGCCCGCGAGACCGGGGAGCTGTTTTTT	CASSPSAARETGELFF
TRBD2	TRBJ2-2	TRBV6-6	-	TGTGCCAGCAGTTACGGTAGCGGGAGATGGACCGGGGAGCTGTTTTTT	CASSYGSGRWTGELFF
-	TRBJ2-3	TRBV9	-	TGTGCCAGCAGCGCGACAGGGAGGCCAGATACGCAGTATTTT	CASSATGRPDTQYF
TRBD1	TRBJ1-1	TRBV7-8	-	TGTGCCAGCAGTTTTACCGGGACAGGGAACACTGAAGCTTTCTTT	CASSFTGTGNTEAFF
-	TRBJ1-2	TRBV18	-	TGTGCCAGCTCGGACCGGGCCTATATGAGCTACACCTTC	CASSDRAYMSYTF
-	TRBJ1-1	TRBV5-5	-	TGTGCCAGCAGCTTGGAATATAGGGGGGATTACACTGAAGCTTTCTTT	CASSLEYRGDYTEAFF
-	TRBJ2-1	TRBV18	-	TGTGCCAGCTCACCACCGGCCGGCGCCAATGAGCAGTTCTTC	CASSPPAGANEQFF
-	TRBJ1-1	TRBV6-6	-	TGTGCCAGCAGTCTCTCTGCGGACACTGAAGCTTTCTTT	CASSLSADTEAFF
TRBD1	TRBJ2-2	TRBV27	-	TGTGCCAGCAGTTTCGGGACAGGGGTTAACACCGGGGAGCTGTTTTTT	CASSFGTGVNTGELFF
TRBD1	TRBJ1-1	TRBV27	-	TGTGCCAGCAGAAAACAGGGGATGAACACTGAAGCTTTCTTT	CASRKQGMNTEAFF
-	TRBJ2-2	TRBV6-1	-	TGTGCCAGCAGCCGAGAAGGGTGGACCGGGGAGCTGTTTTTT	CASSREGWTGELFF
-	TRBJ1-3	TRBV7-9	-	TGTGCCAGCAGCTTGGGGCCGACCTTTGGGAACACCATATATTTT	CASSLGPTFGNTIYF
-	TRBJ2-2	TRBV5-1	-	TGCGCCAGCAGTCCACAGGCCGGGGAGCTGTTTTTT	CASSPQAGELFF
TRBD1	TRBJ1-1	TRBV19	-	TGTGCCAGTAGTGACAGGGAACGGGACTCTGAAGCTTTCTTT	CASSDRERDSEAFF
-	TRBJ2-3	TRBV30	-	TGTGCCTGGAGCGTCCCGGGACATTTCACAGATACGCAGTATTTT	CAWSVPGHFTDTQYF
-	TRBJ2-5	TRBV29-1	few	TGCAGCGTTGAAGATCGAGAGACCCAGTACTTC	CSVEDRETQYF
TRBD1	TRBJ1-1	TRBV5-1	-	TGCGCCAGCAGAGGGACAGATAGATTGAACACTGAAGCTTTCTTT	CASRGTDRLNTEAFF
-	TRBJ1-1	TRBV5-1	-	TGCGCCAGCAGCCTTGAATCGATGGGCACTGAAGCTTTCTTT	CASSLESMGTEAFF
-	TRBJ1-2	TRBV6-5	-	TGTGCCAGCGGGAGAGGGAGAGACTATGGCTACACCTTC	CASGRGRDYGYTF
TRBD2	TRBJ2-1	TRBV7-6	-	TGTGCCAGCAGCTTAGCAATCCTTTCTAGCGGGAGGGGCGATGAGCAGTTCTTC	CASSLAILSSGRGDEQFF
-	TRBJ1-5	TRBV6-1	-	TGTGCCAGCAGTGAATTTCAGCCCCAGCATTTT	CASSEFQPQHF
TRBD1	TRBJ2-7	TRBV19	-	TGTGCCAGTAGTATCCGGGACAGGGGCTACGAGCAGTACTTC	CASSIRDRGYEQYF
-	TRBJ1-2	TRBV19	-	TGTGCCAGTAGTATTCGGGAGACCCTATATGGCTACACCTTC	CASSIRETLYGYTF
TRBD1	TRBJ2-7	TRBV11-2	few	TGTGCCGTCAGTGGACAGGGGGCCTACGAGCAGTACTTC	CAVSGQGAYEQYF
TRBD1	TRBJ1-1	TRBV6-6	-	TGTGCCAGCAGTTACTCACGGACAGGGCTAGGGACTGAAGCTTTCTTT	CASSYSRTGLGTEAFF
TRBD2	TRBJ2-1	TRBV9	-	TGTGCCAGCAGCGCCCTAGCGGACTCCTACAATGAGCAGTTCTTC	CASSALADSYNEQFF
TRBD2	TRBJ2-7	TRBV28	-	TGTGCCAGCAGTTTTCCCTCTAGCGGGAGCCGGTACGAGCAGTACTTC	CASSFPSSGSRYEQYF
TRBD1	TRBJ2-6	TRBV2	-	TGTGCCAGCAGTTATGGACAGGGCGGCGGGGCCAACGTCCTGACTTTC	CASSYGQGGGANVLTF
TRBD1	TRBJ1-1	TRBV20-1	-	TGCAGTGCTAGGAGGGGACAGGAAGCTTTCTTT	CSARRGQEAFF
-	TRBJ1-2	TRBV6-1	-	TGTGCCAGCGGTGGAGGGATGGGTATAGGCTACACCTTC	CASGGGMGIGYTF
-	TRBJ1-2	TRBV27	-	TGTGCCAGCAGTTTAACCGACACGGTGGGTTCGGGCTACACCTTC	CASSLTDTVGSGYTF
-	TRBJ1-2	TRBV5-1	-	TGCGCCAGCAGCGAGTCGACAGGCGGGAGCTATGGCTACACCTTC	CASSESTGGSYGYTF
-	TRBJ2-1	TRBV20-1	once	TGCAGTGCTCCTAAACGGACTGAGCAGTTCTTC	CSAPKRTEQFF
-	TRBJ2-4	TRBV25-1	-	TGTGCCAGCAAGGACCAAAACAAAAACATTCAGTACTTC	CASKDQNKNIQYF
-	TRBJ1-1	TRBV25-1	-	TGTGCCAGCAGCGCGCTGGTATCGAACACTGAAGCTTTCTTT	CASSALVSNTEAFF
-	TRBJ2-1	TRBV12-5	-	TGTGCTAGTGGTTTGCTGGACAGTGAGCAGTTCTTC	CASGLLDSEQFF
-	TRBJ1-1	TRBV2	few	TGTGCCAGCAGTGCGACAGTCATGAACACTGAAGCTTTCTTT	CASSATVMNTEAFF
TRBD2	TRBJ2-1	TRBV27	-	TGTGCCAGCAGTTCAATAAGCGGGGGTACTTTCAATGAGCAGTTCTTC	CASSSISGGTFNEQFF
-	TRBJ1-5	TRBV9	few	TGTGCCAGCAGCGTAGGGGGGGGTCAGCCCCAGCATTTT	CASSVGGGQPQHF
-	TRBJ1-2	TRBV5-6	-	TGTGCCAGCAGCACCCCACGTGGCTACACCTTC	CASSTPRGYTF
TRBD2	TRBJ2-7	TRBV5-1	-	TGCGCCAGCAGGCAACCCGGGACTAGCTACGAGCAGTACTTC	CASRQPGTSYEQYF
-	TRBJ2-1	TRBV12-2	-	TGTGCAAGTCTCACCGGGACAGGGGTTGTTGAGCAGTTCTTC	CASLTGTGVVEQFF